This T cell receptor (beta chain) was captured in a study of blood T cell repertoires in COVID-19. Here immunoSEQ multiplex PCR was the method, and the copy in TCRdb shows in-frame clones only, minus some. The sample holds approximately 440,000 clones, less than 95% seen once. Membership in each cohort depended on participant-reported clinical history. The receptor was derived from a man younger than 35 who had recovered from COVID-19. The sequencing sample was made of PBMCs or T cells enriched from blood (not recorded which).

The CDR3 nucleotides are TGTGCCAGCAGCCCGGGAGGGTTAGCGGGACAAGAGACCCAGTACTTC. Translated, it gives CASSPGGLAGQETQYF. The chain employs TRBV5-4 and TRBJ2-5; 8 bases map to TRBD2. The CDR3 is 16 residues long. Trimming at V came to 4 bases and at J to 2 bases, leaving 10 bases not matched to a gene. The germline CDR1 and CDR2 sequences are SGHNT and YYREEE (reference sequence). The full variable domain, completed using reference TRBV5-4 and TRBJ2-5, is ETGVTQSPTHLIKTRGQQVTLRCSSQSGHNTVSWYQQALGQGPQFIFQYYREEENGRGNFPPRFSGLQFPNYSSELNVNALELDDSALYLCASSPGGLAGQETQYFGPGTRLLVL.